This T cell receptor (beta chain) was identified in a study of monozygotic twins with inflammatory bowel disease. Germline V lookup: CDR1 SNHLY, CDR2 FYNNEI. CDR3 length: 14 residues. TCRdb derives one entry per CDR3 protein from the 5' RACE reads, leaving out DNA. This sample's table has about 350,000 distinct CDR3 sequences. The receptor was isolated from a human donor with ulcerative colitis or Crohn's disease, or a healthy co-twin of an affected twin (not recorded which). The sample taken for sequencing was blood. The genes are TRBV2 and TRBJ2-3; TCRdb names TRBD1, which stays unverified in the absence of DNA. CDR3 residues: CASSENRGTDTQYF.